The TCR beta chain under discussion was sequenced for a study of shared clonotypes between healthy human individuals. Some clones are missing from TCRdb's copy, which holds only in-frame ones; the method was immunoSEQ multiplex PCR. The repertoire holds more than 500,000 clones, roughly 95% seen once, with about 0.067% in the top ten. The CDR3 is 15 amino acids. V dropped 2 bases and J dropped 5; count of bases not matched to a gene: 9. Germline V gene sequence: CDR1 SGHAT, CDR2 FQNNGV. The chain carries TRBV11-2 and TRBJ2-7; 7 bases fit TRBD2. The sample consisted of naive CD4+ T cells sorted from blood. As to subset: CD45RA+ positively selected. This clonotype originated in a woman aged 25 to 45 in good health. Here the CDR3 reads CASSLPGAGLDEQYF. CDR3 nucleotides: TGTGCCAGCAGCTTACCGGGAGCGGGGCTTGACGAGCAGTACTTC.